One sample yielded the 21 T cell receptor beta chains listed below, sequenced in a study of shared clonotypes between healthy human individuals. The protocol was immunoSEQ multiplex PCR, while the TCRdb copy is restricted to in-frame clones and leaves out a portion. Of hundreds of thousands of clones in the sample, around 77% were seen once. Sequencing was done on a sample of PBMCs. The receptors originated from a woman between 35 and 50 years old in good health. Some clones in this sample may be carry-over from other donors' samples.

This chain joins TRBV19 and TRBJ1-2; 8 bases match TRBD1. J was trimmed by 4 bases and V by 6 bases; bases with no gene match: 10. This CDR3 comprises 15 residues. Germline V gene lookup returns CDR1 LNHDA and CDR2 SQIVND (reference sequence). The CDR3 loop reads CASSGYRDRFYGYTF. The CDR3 DNA reads as TGTGCCAGTAGCGGCTACCGGGACAGGTTCTATGGCTACACCTTC. Using reference TRBV19 and TRBJ1-2 for the parts outside the CDR3, the full variable domain is DGGITQSPKYLFRKEGQNVTLSCEQNLNHDAMYWYRQDPGQGLRLIYYSQIVNDFQKGDIAEGYSVSREKKESFPLTVTSAQKNPTAFYLCASSGYRDRFYGYTFGSGTRLTVV.

The J gene is TRBJ2-5, the V gene TRBV29-1, with D possibly called TRBD1 or TRBD2 (6 bases each). Germline V CDR1 and CDR2: SQVTM, ANQGSEA. The CDR3 length is 15 residues. V lost 1 base and J 5 bases, leaving 17 bases between the germline ends. CDR3 nucleotides: TGCAGCGTTGAAGGGGGGGCCCTGGGCGGCGAGACCCAGTACTTC. Protein product: CSVEGGALGGETQYF.

The chain recombines TRBV18 with TRBJ1-1; D ambiguous. V lost 2 bases, J lost 0 bases, and 19 bases lay in between. The CDR3 covers 18 residues. Germline V lookup: CDR1 KGHSH, CDR2 LQKENI. The CDR3 here is CASSPSTRYGGMNTEAFF. The CDR3 DNA sequence: TGTGCCAGCTCACCATCGACCCGCTATGGTGGGATGAACACTGAAGCTTTCTTT.

The J gene is TRBJ2-3, the V gene TRBV7-2; 9 positions match TRBD2. Germline assignment: CDR1 SGHTA and CDR2 FQGNSA. This CDR3 is 17 amino acids long. The V segment lost 5 bases and the J segment 6 bases; nucleotides outside the gene matches: 15. CDR3 region: CASSPQGRGRAGDTQYF. The CDR3 DNA is TGTGCCAGCAGCCCCCAAGGTCGCGGGAGGGCCGGGGATACGCAGTATTTT.

The chain couples TRBV5-7 to TRBJ2-7; D could derive from TRBD1 or TRBD2 (5 bases each). TRBV5-7 is an ORF, with its function uncertain. The CDR3 is made up of 13 amino acids. V lost 3 bases to trimming and J lost 3 bases, with 10 bases between them. The CDR3, as DNA: TGTGCCAGCAGCTCGACGGGGCTCTACGAGCAGTACTTC. Protein product: CASSSTGLYEQYF.

The chain recombines TRBV6-6 with TRBJ2-7; a weak D match, TRBD2 (5 bases). Deletions cut 6 bases from V and 6 bases from J, with 15 bases between. CDR1 MNHNY and CDR2 SVGAGI come from the germline V gene (reference sequence). The CDR3 is 13 amino acids. This CDR3 is CASSQVVGSEQYF. The CDR3 DNA is TGTGCCAGCAGCCAGGTTGTAGGGAGCGAGCAGTACTTC.

To note about this clone: This likely traces to a read error, being one base from a far larger clone. The chain combines TRBV28 with TRBJ1-4; D unclear. The CDR3 runs to 15 residues. The V gene lost 6 bases and the J gene lost 7 bases, with 18 bases spanning the gap. Germline V lookup: CDR1 MDHEN, CDR2 SYDVKM. CDR3 sequence: CASSRAGPGIEKLFF. Here the CDR3 DNA reads TGTGCCAGCAGCCGGGCCGGGCCGGGGATTGAAAAACTGTTTTTT.

This chain joins TRBV13 and TRBJ2-1; 10 nucleotides match TRBD2. The germline V gene encodes CDR1 PRHDT and CDR2 FYEKMQ (reference sequence). The CDR3 has 16 residues. V was pared by 4 bases and J by 7 bases, with 10 bases of the junction left unmatched. In DNA form, the CDR3 reads TGTGCCAGCAGCTCCGCCCTAGCGGGAGTTGGAAATGAGCAGTTCTTC. Encoded protein: CASSSALAGVGNEQFF. The variable domain in full, completed from reference TRBV13 and TRBJ2-1, reads AAGVIQSPRHLIKEKRETATLKCYPIPRHDTVYWYQQGPGQDPQFLISFYEKMQSDKGSIPDRFSAQQFSDYHSELNMSSLELGDSALYFCASSSALAGVGNEQFFGPGTRLTVL.

Of note for this clone: This likely traces to a read error, being one base from a far larger clone. The chain recombines TRBV4-2 with TRBJ2-7; D might be TRBD2 (5 bases). The CDR3 totals 17 residues. Germline-derived CDR1 and CDR2 are LGHNA and YNFKEQ. The CDR3 DNA reads TGTGCCAGCAGCCAAGATTACCCCCCAGCGGAATCCTACGGGCAGTACTTC. It translates to CASSQDYPPAESYGQYF.

The chain links TRBV5-5 to TRBJ2-1; maybe TRBD2 (7 bases). V lost 5 bases and J lost 3, with 27 bases in between. This CDR3 comprises 19 residues. CDR1 is SGHKS and CDR2 is YYEKEE in the germline V gene (reference sequence). The chain's CDR3 is CASRHLPGVAGGVYNEQFF. CDR3 in DNA: TGTGCCAGCAGGCACCTGCCAGGGGTAGCGGGCGGAGTCTACAATGAGCAGTTCTTC.

About this clone itself: A clone one base away is much larger, so this may be a read error. CDR3 sequence: CASTIRQGPDSNQPQHF. The CDR3 nucleotides read TGCGCCAGCACCATACGACAGGGCCCGGATAGCAATCAGCCCCAGCATTTT. The chain carries TRBV10-1 and TRBJ1-5; 7 bases fit TRBD1. The CDR3 length is 17 residues. Trimming cost V 7 bases and J 0 bases; bases outside gene matches: 12. The V gene's germline CDR1 is WNHNN and CDR2 SYGVQD (reference sequence).

The chain has TRBV9 and TRBJ1-4; TRBD1 aligns across 9 bases. Per the germline V gene, CDR1 is SGDLS and CDR2 is YYNGEE. The trim removed 2 bases at V and 5 bases at J, leaving 4 bases unmatched. CDR3 size: 15 residues. In DNA, the CDR3 is TGTGCCAGCAGCGTTGGGACAGGGTCGAATGAAAAACTGTTTTTT. Its translation: CASSVGTGSNEKLFF.

The J gene is TRBJ2-7, the V gene TRBV7-9; possibly TRBD1 for D (5 bases). Trimming left V 0 bases short and J 5 bases short, with 14 bases between. Germline CDR1 reads SEHNR; CDR2 reads FQNEAQ (reference sequence). The CDR3 length is 15 residues. CDR3 in DNA: TGTGCCAGCAGCTTAGCGCCTACAGGCACCCACGAGCAGTACTTC. Amino acids: CASSLAPTGTHEQYF.

V usage is TRBV30 and J usage is TRBJ2-5, with 10 positions matching TRBD2. Germline V CDR1 and CDR2: GTSNPN, SVGIG (reference sequence). The CDR3 is 16 amino acids. The junction had 8 bases not matched to a gene; V was cut back by 0 bases and J by 4 bases. The CDR3 sequence is CAWSVRSGRALETQYF. The CDR3 bases are TGTGCCTGGAGTGTACGAAGCGGGAGGGCCTTAGAGACCCAGTACTTC.

The chain joins TRBV18 to TRBJ1-1; possible D gene TRBD1, 5 bases. The germline V gene has CDR1 KGHSH and CDR2 LQKENI. CDR3 length: 14 amino acids. The ends were cut back, 4 bases at V and 5 bases at J, with 14 bases in the middle. The CDR3, as DNA: TGTGCCAGCTCACAAAGGACGGGGGAGACTGAAGCTTTCTTT. The encoded protein is CASSQRTGETEAFF.

The V call is TRBV2, the J call TRBJ2-6; 11 bases line up with TRBD2. The V segment lost 2 bases and the J segment 2 bases; nucleotides outside the gene matches: 5. CDR3 length equals 18 residues. The germline V gene has CDR1 SNHLY and CDR2 FYNNEI. The CDR3 nucleotides read TGTGCCAGCAGTGAATTGGTAGCGGGAGGGACTGGGGCCAACGTCCTGACTTTC. Translation gives CASSELVAGGTGANVLTF.

The rearrangement links TRBV9 to TRBJ1-5, with 9 bases identical to TRBD1. V was clipped by 4 bases and J by 5 bases; unmatched bases: 7. Germline V gene lookup returns CDR1 SGDLS and CDR2 YYNGEE. The CDR3 runs 15 residues. DNA of the CDR3: TGTGCCAGCAGCCCCGGACAGGGGATGCATCAGCCCCAGCATTTT. This encodes CASSPGQGMHQPQHF. Looking up the rest from reference TRBV9 and TRBJ1-5 gives the full variable domain: DSGVTQTPKHLITATGQRVTLRCSPRSGDLSVYWYQQSLDQGLQFLIQYYNGEERAKGNILERFSAQQFPDLHSELNLSSLELGDSALYFCASSPGQGMHQPQHFGDGTRLSIL.

CDR3 sequence (DNA): TGTGCCAGCAGCTTGGGTGCCGGGGGGGCTTGGGATACGCAGTATTTT. It specifies CASSLGAGGAWDTQYF. The genes are TRBV7-6 and TRBJ2-3; TRBD2 matches 8 bases. Germline V gene lookup returns CDR1 SGHVS and CDR2 FNYEAQ. The V gene end was trimmed by 3 bases and the J gene end by 6 bases; junction bases not matched to a gene: 11. The CDR3 has 16 amino acids.

This chain joins TRBV18 and TRBJ2-3, with TRBD2 identical over 8 bases. CDR3 length: 15 residues. J was trimmed by 5 bases and V by 4 bases; bases with no gene match: 8. CDR1 is KGHSH, CDR2 LQKENI, per germline. The CDR3 DNA reads as TGTGCCAGCTCACGGAGCGGGAGTCCCGTAGATACGCAGTATTTT. Protein sequence: CASSRSGSPVDTQYF.

This sequence joins TRBV7-9 and TRBJ2-1, with 10 bases identical to TRBD2. The CDR3 sequence is 15 residues long. The V gene end was trimmed by 3 bases and the J gene end by 3 bases; junction bases not matched to a gene: 2. The germline CDR1 and CDR2 sequences are SEHNR and FQNEAQ (reference sequence). CDR3 sequence reads: CASSFPSGGYNEQFF. CDR3 DNA sequence: TGTGCCAGCAGCTTTCCTAGCGGGGGCTACAATGAGCAGTTCTTC.

This sequence joins TRBV5-5 and TRBJ2-3, with 10 bases matching TRBD1. CDR1 and CDR2 (germline): SGHKS, YYEKEE (reference sequence). V trimming: 3 bases; J trimming: 1 base; junction bases outside the gene matches: 2. This CDR3 is built from 15 residues. Here the CDR3 reads CASSWDRGGTDTQYF. The CDR3 bases are TGTGCCAGCAGCTGGGACAGGGGTGGCACAGATACGCAGTATTTT.